The sequence of this T cell receptor beta chain was determined in a study of TIL therapy for anti-PD-1-resistant metastatic lung cancer. Regarding time point: pre-treatment sample, taken before nivolumab and TIL therapy. The libraries were made with immunoSEQ v3. Generated by immunoSEQ multiplex PCR, the TCRdb table keeps only in-frame clones and is missing some. The table has just under 60,000 clones, around 70% seen once. This CDR3 contains 14 residues. V was shortened by 4 bases and J by 0 bases, with 9 bases between the two germline ends. The germline CDR1 and CDR2 sequences are LNHDA and SQIVND (reference sequence).

The chain has TRBV19 and TRBJ1-1; no firm D call. This sample comprised blood, obtained at baseline. This sequence was found in a person aged 25 to 85 with non-small cell lung cancer. The CDR3 DNA is TGTGCCAGTAGTAGACCGACAATGAACACTGAAGCTTTCTTT. This translates into CASSRPTMNTEAFF.